This T cell receptor (beta chain) was sequenced in a study of shared clonotypes between healthy human individuals. Study-level findings and limits: Sampling included only blood; tissue repertoires likely differ. Relative to their counterparts shared across all four donors, non-shared clonotypes exhibited diminished generation probabilities.

Profiling relied on immunoSEQ multiplex PCR, and the TCRdb table lists in-frame clones only, not all of them. This sample yields about 1.1 million clones, of which about 80% are seen a single time; 0.85% to 1% belongs to the top ten. About this clone: The antigen remains undetermined. Different DNA sequences within this sample yield the same CDR3.

Nashville, Tennessee was home to all donors, who were Caucasian adults. Subsets obtained from CD4+ cells comprised CD45RA+ naive and CD45RA-negative memory cells. The V gene's germline CDR1 is SGHTA and CDR2 FQGNSA. The CDR3 consists of 14 residues. The V gene end was trimmed by 4 bases and the J gene end by 3 bases; junction bases not matched to a gene: 4. The TCR originated in a man in his late teens or twenties in good health. Some clones in this sample may be carry-over from other donors' samples. The sequencing input was memory CD4+ T cells from PBMCs. Subset specified: CD45RA-negative fraction. The V gene is TRBV7-2, the J gene TRBJ2-7; TRBD1 matches 9 bases. The CDR3 reads CASSSRTGDYEQYF. As DNA, the CDR3 is TGTGCCAGCAGCTCACGGACAGGGGACTACGAGCAGTACTTC.